These 23 T cell receptor beta chains were sequenced from one sample in a study of shared clonotypes between healthy human individuals. Clones were read by immunoSEQ multiplex PCR, and TCRdb kept only the in-frame ones, dropping some. Here the sample spans about 1.5 million clones, 95% to 99% being singletons. The sample taken for sequencing was naive CD4+ T cells sorted from blood. Subset of the sample: CD45RA+ positively selected. These receptors were obtained from a young man in good health.

V and J are TRBV5-1 and TRBJ1-1; D might be TRBD1 (5 bases). V lost 4 bases, J lost 2 bases, and 15 bases lay in between. From germline, CDR1 is SGHRS and CDR2 YFSETQ. The CDR3 covers 15 residues. This chain's CDR3 is CASSPPGPGNTEAFF. The DNA for the CDR3 is TGCGCCAGCAGCCCCCCGGGGCCAGGTAACACTGAAGCTTTCTTT. The whole variable domain, filled in from reference TRBV5-1 and TRBJ1-1, reads KAGVTQTPRYLIKTRGQQVTLSCSPISGHRSVSWYQQTPGQGLQFLFEYFSETQRNKGNFPGRFSGRQFSNSRSEMNVSTLELGDSALYLCASSPPGPGNTEAFFGQGTRLTVV.

The chain carries TRBV7-2 and TRBJ1-2, with TRBD1 as a possible D gene (6 bases). CDR1 SGHTA and CDR2 FQGNSA come from the germline V gene. This CDR3 has 15 residues. Trimming took off 7 bases at V and 5 bases at J, with 20 bases between the two ends. CDR3 DNA: TGTGCCAGCACTAAGTCCCCAGGGGTCGGGTATGGCTACACCTTC. The encoded protein is CASTKSPGVGYGYTF.

In DNA, the CDR3 is TGTGCCAGCAGCTTAGTGGGACTAGCGGCCGAGCAGTACTTC. Translation: CASSLVGLAAEQYF. The chain carries TRBV7-2 and TRBJ2-7; 11 positions agree with TRBD2. After removal of 1 base from V and 6 bases from J, the junction contained 2 bases not matched to a gene. The CDR3 consists of 14 residues. Per germline, CDR1 SGHTA and CDR2 FQGNSA.

The genes are TRBV23-1 and TRBJ2-1; 7 bases map to TRBD2. TRBV23-1 is designated an ORF whose function remains uncertain. Trimming at V came to 0 bases and at J to 4 bases, leaving 15 bases not matched to a gene. The CDR3 is 19 residues long. The CDR3 DNA is TGCGCCAGCAGTCAATCTTGGAACACGGCGGGAGTTTCTTACAATGAGCAGTTCTTC. It specifies CASSQSWNTAGVSYNEQFF.

On this clone itself: Within the sample, other DNA sequences also encode this same CDR3. The chain combines TRBV6-1 with TRBJ2-3; 12 nucleotides agree with TRBD2. The CDR3 is 16 amino acids. Germline assignment: CDR1 MNHNS and CDR2 SASEGT. Germline trimming cut 2 bases from V and 2 bases from J; bases unmatched to any gene: 2. The DNA for the CDR3 is TGTGCCAGCAGTGAATCTAGCGGGAGGGCCACAGATACGCAGTATTTT. It yields the protein CASSESSGRATDTQYF.

This chain connects TRBV4-2 to TRBJ2-3, with D possibly being TRBD1 (5 bases). Germline CDR1 and CDR2: LGHNA and YNFKEQ. This CDR3 has 16 residues. Trimming left V 1 base short and J 4 bases short, with 15 bases between. CDR3 sequence (DNA): TGTGCCAGCAGCCAAGTCGTGCCAAGGGGCGCAGATACGCAGTATTTT. This codes for CASSQVVPRGADTQYF.

A word on this clone: Other DNA sequences in this sample translate to the same CDR3. The gene calls are TRBV11-2 and TRBJ2-5, with 8 positions matching TRBD1. V gave up 5 bases and J gave up 4 bases; unmatched junction bases: 3. CDR1 and CDR2 (germline): SGHAT, FQNNGV. The CDR3 covers 13 residues. CDR3 region: CASSGGQGETQYF. For the CDR3, the DNA is TGTGCCAGCAGCGGTGGACAGGGAGAGACCCAGTACTTC.

This chain uses TRBV5-4 with TRBJ1-4; D gene uncertain. There are 16 residues in the CDR3. With 4 bases removed from V and 1 base from J, the gap between germline ends came to 14 bases. Germline CDR1 is SGHNT and CDR2 is YYREEE (reference sequence). The CDR3 here is CASSKEGGGTNEKLFF. The CDR3 DNA reads as TGTGCCAGCAGCAAGGAGGGAGGTGGAACTAATGAAAAACTGTTTTTT. Variable domain in full (rest from reference TRBV5-4 and TRBJ1-4): ETGVTQSPTHLIKTRGQQVTLRCSSQSGHNTVSWYQQALGQGPQFIFQYYREEENGRGNFPPRFSGLQFPNYSSELNVNALELDDSALYLCASSKEGGGTNEKLFFGSGTQLSVL.

Here the CDR3 DNA reads TGTGCCAGCAGTGAACCGGTGGCCTGGGAGACCCAGTACTTC. Translated, it gives CASSEPVAWETQYF. The V gene is TRBV25-1, the J gene TRBJ2-5, with D hard to call. There are 14 residues in the CDR3. Trimming cost V 2 bases and J 5 bases, with 12 bases left between them. CDR1 is MGHDK and CDR2 is SYGVNS in the germline V gene.

The genes are TRBV7-9 and TRBJ2-7, with 7 positions matching TRBD1. The CDR3 is 14 amino acids. Germline CDR1 and CDR2: SEHNR and FQNEAQ (reference sequence). In DNA, the CDR3 is TGTGCGGCCCTTCGCCGCCGGGACAGCTACGAGCAGTACTTC. This translates into CAALRRRDSYEQYF.

The chain uses TRBV19 and TRBJ1-5; the D gene is possibly TRBD1 (6 bases). Germline V CDR1 and CDR2: LNHDA, SQIVND (reference sequence). CDR3 size: 15 residues. V shed 5 bases and J shed 4 bases, with 15 bases lying between them. The CDR3 nucleotides read TGTGCCAGTAGTGTTACAGGGTTGGATAATCAGCCCCAGCATTTT. This translates into CASSVTGLDNQPQHF.

This clone was seen only once. The rearrangement uses TRBV29-1 and TRBJ2-7; D remains unclear. Germline-derived CDR1 and CDR2 are SQVTM and ANQGSEA. Trimming shortened V by 5 bases and J by 5 bases, and 16 bases separated the two germline ends. This CDR3 spans 13 amino acids. The CDR3 loop reads CSVLFRLAHEQYF. The DNA for the CDR3 is TGCAGCGTTTTATTCAGACTGGCTCACGAGCAGTACTTC.

The V and J genes are TRBV5-1 and TRBJ2-1; 10 bases match TRBD2. The trim removed 5 bases at V and 6 bases at J, leaving 11 bases unmatched. The CDR3 sequence is 16 residues long. Germline lookup yields CDR1 SGHRS and CDR2 YFSETQ. CDR3 in DNA: TGCGCCAGCAGTATTCCACTAGCGGGGCTACTCAATGAGCAGTTCTTC. This codes for CASSIPLAGLLNEQFF. Combining the CDR3 with reference TRBV5-1 and TRBJ2-1 gives the whole variable domain KAGVTQTPRYLIKTRGQQVTLSCSPISGHRSVSWYQQTPGQGLQFLFEYFSETQRNKGNFPGRFSGRQFSNSRSEMNVSTLELGDSALYLCASSIPLAGLLNEQFFGPGTRLTVL.

This chain links TRBV5-1 with TRBJ2-7; TRBD1 is a possible D gene (5 bases). The germline V gene has CDR1 SGHRS and CDR2 YFSETQ. V shed 1 base and J shed 5 bases, with 10 bases lying between them. The CDR3 consists of 13 residues. CDR3 nucleotides: TGCGCCAGCAGCTTGCAAGGGGCGGACGAGCAGTACTTC. Translating gives CASSLQGADEQYF. The complete variable domain, with remaining parts taken from reference TRBV5-1 and TRBJ2-7, reads KAGVTQTPRYLIKTRGQQVTLSCSPISGHRSVSWYQQTPGQGLQFLFEYFSETQRNKGNFPGRFSGRQFSNSRSEMNVSTLELGDSALYLCASSLQGADEQYFGPGTRLTVT.

V usage is TRBV9 and J usage is TRBJ2-1; 10 nucleotides match TRBD1. J was trimmed by 8 bases and V by 2 bases; bases with no gene match: 10. This CDR3 spans 16 amino acids. Germline assignment: CDR1 SGDLS and CDR2 YYNGEE. The CDR3 DNA sequence: TGTGCCAGCAGCGTCCCTAGGACAGGGGGTTTTGATGAGCAGTTCTTC. The encoded protein is CASSVPRTGGFDEQFF.

The chain employs TRBV19 and TRBJ2-3; no clear D. Per germline, CDR1 LNHDA and CDR2 SQIVND (reference sequence). The CDR3 sequence is 12 residues long. V was trimmed by 4 bases and J by 4 bases, leaving 6 bases between them. CDR3: CASSKTADTQYF. The CDR3 DNA is TGTGCCAGTAGTAAGACGGCAGATACGCAGTATTTT.

The chain uses TRBV5-1 and TRBJ2-1; TRBD1 aligns across 7 bases. The germline gives CDR1 SGHRS, CDR2 YFSETQ. The CDR3 covers 15 residues. The V and J ends lost 4 bases and 5 bases, in that order; junction bases with no gene match: 9. CDR3 loop: CASSPTGEPHNEQFF. The CDR3 coding sequence is TGCGCCAGCAGCCCTACAGGGGAGCCCCACAATGAGCAGTTCTTC.

The chain employs TRBV7-9 and TRBJ1-2; 8 bases align to TRBD1. Per germline, CDR1 SEHNR and CDR2 FQNEAQ (reference sequence). Unmatched junction bases numbered 15, after V lost 5 bases and J lost 13 bases. There are 14 residues in the CDR3. This CDR3 is CASSPVGTGHEGTF. The CDR3, as DNA: TGTGCCAGCAGCCCGGTGGGGACAGGTCATGAGGGCACCTTC.

The rearrangement links TRBV18 to TRBJ2-1, with 7 bases identical to TRBD1. Germline V gene data show CDR1 as KGHSH and CDR2 as LQKENI. The ends lost 5 bases at V and 0 bases at J; junction bases unmatched: 4. The CDR3 loop spans 15 amino acids. The CDR3 region has the DNA TGTGCCAGCTCATCGACAGGGAGCTCCTACAATGAGCAGTTCTTC. Translating it yields CASSSTGSSYNEQFF.

On this clone: Other DNA sequences in this specimen translate into the identical CDR3. V usage is TRBV20-1 and J usage is TRBJ2-1; no reliable D call. The V and J ends lost 2 bases and 7 bases respectively, with 6 bases between them. The germline CDR1 and CDR2 sequences are DFQATT and SNEGSKA (reference sequence). This CDR3 has 11 residues. CDR3 in DNA: TGCAGTGCTAGAAGTGGTAATGAGCAGTTCTTC. Translated: CSARSGNEQFF.

The chain carries TRBV18 and TRBJ2-7; 8 nucleotides match TRBD1. The germline V gene encodes CDR1 KGHSH and CDR2 LQKENI. The CDR3 loop spans 15 amino acids. V gave up 3 bases and J gave up 2 bases; unmatched junction bases: 6. CDR3 bases: TGTGCCAGCTCACCTGGACAGGGTTCCCCCTACGAGCAGTACTTC. Amino acids: CASSPGQGSPYEQYF. Looking up the rest from reference TRBV18 and TRBJ2-7 gives the full variable domain: NAGVMQNPRHLVRRRGQEARLRCSPMKGHSHVYWYRQLPEEGLKFMVYLQKENIIDESGMPKERFSAEFPKEGPSILRIQQVVRGDSAAYFCASSPGQGSPYEQYFGPGTRLTVT.

This clone was recorded only once. Here the CDR3 DNA reads TGTGCCAGCAGTTTCGTGAGTACAGATACGCAGTATTTT. Its protein product is CASSFVSTDTQYF. The chain links TRBV28 to TRBJ2-3, with D hard to call. This CDR3 contains 13 residues. V was cut by 3 bases and J by 3 bases, with 7 bases left in between. The germline CDR1 and CDR2 sequences are MDHEN and SYDVKM.

The chain combines TRBV4-3 with TRBJ2-1; a weak D match, TRBD1 (5 bases). The CDR3 contains 15 residues. CDR1 is LGHNA, CDR2 YSLEER, per germline. Trimming pared 1 base from V and 1 base from J, leaving 8 bases between. CDR3 sequence (DNA): TGCGCCAGCAGCCAAGCAGGGATGTCCTACAATGAGCAGTTCTTC. This encodes CASSQAGMSYNEQFF.